Within the sample, the clone carrying this T cell receptor (beta chain) is medium-sized. Antigen specificity is unknown. The entry originates in a study of metastatic and nonmetastatic thyroid tumors. On the study more broadly: Comparison of repertoires was carried out across blood and tumor or nodule tissue from malignant and benign thyroid patients.

Original processing notes: Clinicopathological groups of papillary thyroid cancer showed CDR3 differences that were used to build a distant-metastasis classifier. MiXCR re-clonotyped the PCR reads for TCRdb. These V and J calls derive from TCRdb rather than the authors' analysis. This table holds around 18,000 clones, about an eighth found once. Findings of the study overall: Patients with malignant thyroid tumors reportedly had significantly higher TCR beta diversity than those with benign nodules, in blood and tumor.

All patients were treatment-naive before thyroid surgery. This TCR derives from a female donor with papillary thyroid cancer or a benign thyroid nodule (not recorded which). Some clones in this sample may be carry-over from other donors' samples. The sequencing sample was made of tumor tissue.

In DNA form, the CDR3 reads TGTGCCACCAGCTCTCAGGAGTATGGCTACACCTTC. Amino acids: CATSSQEYGYTF. The chain joins TRBV15 to TRBJ1-2; D unresolved. CDR1 and CDR2 (germline): LNHNV, YYDKDF (reference sequence). V lost 5 bases, J lost 5 bases, and 9 bases lay in between. The CDR3 contains 12 residues. Filled out from reference TRBV15 and TRBJ1-2, the complete variable domain reads DAMVIQNPRYQVTQFGKPVTLSCSQTLNHNVMYWYQQKSSQAPKLLFHYYDKDFNNEADTPDNFQSRRPNTSFCFLDIRSPGLGDTAMYLCATSSQEYGYTFGSGTRLTVV.